The 19 T cell receptor beta chains below come from one sample, sequenced in a study of identical twins. One entry per CDR3 protein, called by TCRdb with MiXCR from the 5' RACE reads. Counted here are about 1.7 million distinct CDR3 sequences, about 31% occurring once; the ten biggest clones make up 0.27%. Sequencing input: cord blood. All receptors come from a newborn girl in good health.

This clonotype was seen just once. V gene TRBV7-2 combines with J gene TRBJ1-1; D is possibly TRBD1 (6 bases). Germline CDR1 reads SGHTA; CDR2 reads FQGNSA. CDR3 length: 16 amino acids. V was shortened by 2 bases and J by 1 base, with 14 bases between the two germline ends. CDR3 protein: CASSLIARGRNTEAFF. The CDR3 DNA follows: TGTGCCAGCAGCTTAATTGCCAGGGGCCGGAACACTGAAGCTTTCTTT.

This sequence joins TRBV20-1 and TRBJ1-4; 10 positions agree with TRBD1. The junction had 6 bases not matched to a gene; V was cut back by 5 bases and J by 6 bases. Germline CDR1 is DFQATT and CDR2 is SNEGSKA (reference sequence). The CDR3 length is 14 residues. As DNA, the CDR3 is TGCAGTGCTTTCGACAGGGGGCGAGATGAAAAACTGTTTTTT. Its translation is CSAFDRGRDEKLFF.

The V gene is TRBV27, the J gene TRBJ2-5; D remains ambiguous. Germline V gives CDR1 MNHEY, CDR2 SMNVEV (reference sequence). This CDR3 region has 11 residues. V was cut by 5 bases and J by 4 bases, with 5 bases left in between. The CDR3 sequence: CASSMAETQYF. CDR3 coding DNA: TGTGCCAGCAGTATGGCAGAGACCCAGTACTTC.

The chain uses TRBV4-1 and TRBJ2-2; the match to TRBD2 covers 7 bases. V lost 0 bases to trimming and J lost 4 bases; unmatched junction nucleotides: 8. The CDR3 is made up of 17 amino acids. The germline V gene has CDR1 MGHRA and CDR2 YSYEKL. CDR3 residues: CASSQDPRASGTGELFF. CDR3 sequence (DNA): TGCGCCAGCAGCCAAGATCCCAGGGCTAGCGGCACCGGGGAGCTGTTTTTT.

Many counts were recorded for this clonotype. V gene TRBV15 combines with J gene TRBJ2-7; 7 positions match TRBD1. This CDR3 contains 15 residues. V lost 1 base, J lost 3 bases, and 6 bases stayed unmatched. Looked up from germline, CDR1 is LNHNV and CDR2 is YYDKDF (reference sequence). CDR3 amino acids: CATSRAKGAGYEQYF. In DNA, the CDR3 is TGTGCCACCAGCAGAGCAAAGGGGGCTGGCTACGAGCAGTACTTC.

The chain couples TRBV5-1 to TRBJ1-1, with 7 bases that match TRBD1. Trimming took 6 bases from V and 1 from J; bases not matched to a gene: 9. The CDR3 is 15 amino acids. Germline V gene data show CDR1 as SGHRS and CDR2 as YFSETQ. This chain's CDR3 is CASKPRTGENTEAFF. CDR3 DNA sequence: TGCGCCAGCAAACCCCGGACAGGAGAGAACACTGAAGCTTTCTTT.

V and J are TRBV29-1 and TRBJ2-3; 12 bases align to TRBD2. Germline assignment: CDR1 SQVTM and CDR2 ANQGSEA. The CDR3 sequence is 15 residues long. J gave up 3 bases and V 7 bases, and 8 bases lay outside the gene matches. CDR3 nucleotide sequence: TGCAGCGGATACAAAGGGACTAGCGGGACAGATACGCAGTATTTT. Amino acid sequence: CSGYKGTSGTDTQYF.

V and J are TRBV30 and TRBJ1-2, with a weak D call TRBD1 (5 bases). The CDR3 is made up of 13 amino acids. Germline V CDR1 and CDR2: GTSNPN, SVGIG (reference sequence). Trimming shortened V by 0 bases and J by 4 bases, and 9 bases separated the two germline ends. The CDR3, as DNA: TGTGCCTGGAGTGTGGGGCAGGCCTATGGCTACACCTTC. Amino acids: CAWSVGQAYGYTF.

There are a few counts of this clonotype. The chain combines TRBV28 with TRBJ2-3; TRBD2 aligns across 7 bases. Germline V gives CDR1 MDHEN, CDR2 SYDVKM. The CDR3 has 14 amino acids. V dropped 8 bases and J dropped 4; count of bases not matched to a gene: 9. The CDR3 loop reads CASFLAVVPDTQYF. The CDR3, as DNA: TGTGCCAGCTTCCTAGCGGTGGTCCCAGATACGCAGTATTTT.

This clonotype was seen a handful of times. This chain connects TRBV28 to TRBJ2-2, with D tentatively TRBD1 (6 bases). V lost 6 bases and J 14 bases, leaving 19 bases between the germline ends. Germline assignment: CDR1 MDHEN and CDR2 SYDVKM. This CDR3 is 13 amino acids long. The CDR3 DNA sequence: TGTGCCAGCAGCACCCCGGGGCAGGGGACCCTGTTTTTT. Amino acid sequence: CASSTPGQGTLFF.

The CDR3 DNA reads TGTGCCAGCAGCTTAGACACCGGACAGTACAATGAGCAGTTCTTC. As protein: CASSLDTGQYNEQFF. The chain links TRBV7-2 to TRBJ2-1; a weak D match, TRBD1 (6 bases). CDR3 length: 15 residues. The germline V gene has CDR1 SGHTA and CDR2 FQGNSA. Trimming left V 1 base short and J 4 bases short, with 11 bases between.

The sample holds a few counts of this clonotype. This sequence joins TRBV29-1 and TRBJ1-2, with D possibly matching TRBD1 (6 bases). This CDR3 spans 12 amino acids. V dropped 4 bases and J dropped 3 bases, with 9 bases sitting between them. Germline V lookup: CDR1 SQVTM, CDR2 ANQGSEA. The DNA for the CDR3 is TGCAGCGTTGCGGACAGATACTATGGCTACACCTTC. Residues: CSVADRYYGYTF.

This chain links TRBV5-1 with TRBJ2-5; TRBD2 agrees at 9 bases. CDR1 and CDR2 (germline): SGHRS, YFSETQ. Germline trimming cut 4 bases from V and 3 bases from J; bases unmatched to any gene: 4. The CDR3 is 14 residues long. CDR3 amino acids: CASSTLAGEETQYF. The CDR3 DNA sequence: TGCGCCAGCAGCACTTTAGCGGGAGAAGAGACCCAGTACTTC.

V and J are TRBV20-1 and TRBJ1-5, with TRBD1 identical over 9 bases. V was pared by 1 base and J by 4 bases, with 8 bases of the junction left unmatched. The CDR3 contains 16 residues. The germline V gene has CDR1 DFQATT and CDR2 SNEGSKA (reference sequence). CDR3 DNA: TGCAGTGCTAGAGGGTTGACAGGGGGTGGGAATCAGCCCCAGCATTTT. Its protein product is CSARGLTGGGNQPQHF.

As for this clonotype: This may come from a read error, since a much larger clone is one base off. The rearrangement uses TRBV13 and TRBJ2-3, with 10 bases lining up with TRBD1. Germline CDR1 is PRHDT and CDR2 is FYEKMQ (reference sequence). This CDR3 region has 14 residues. V lost 2 bases and J lost 12; bases outside the gene matches: 8. The CDR3: CASSLPRTGGPQYF. The CDR3 bases are TGTGCCAGCAGCTTACCCCGGACAGGGGGTCCTCAGTATTTT.

This clonotype turned up a few times. V usage is TRBV4-2 and J usage is TRBJ2-7; 11 nucleotides agree with TRBD2. The V gene end was trimmed by 4 bases and the J gene end by 2 bases; junction bases not matched to a gene: 7. The germline V gene has CDR1 LGHNA and CDR2 YNFKEQ. The CDR3 has 16 residues. CDR3 DNA sequence: TGTGCCAGCAGCCGGGGGAATAGCGGGGGGGCCTACGAGCAGTACTTC. Protein product: CASSRGNSGGAYEQYF.

V gene TRBV5-1 combines with J gene TRBJ2-3, with 13 bases identical to TRBD2. Germline V CDR1 and CDR2: SGHRS, YFSETQ. CDR3 size: 21 residues. With V trimmed by 2 bases and J by 0 bases, 15 bases remained unmatched. CDR3 DNA: TGCGCCAGCAGCTTCACGACCTTGAGACTAGCGGGAGGCCCTAGCACAGATACGCAGTATTTT. Encoded protein: CASSFTTLRLAGGPSTDTQYF.

This clonotype came up a few times. V usage is TRBV10-2 and J usage is TRBJ2-7; D possibly corresponds to TRBD2 (5 bases). Germline V gives CDR1 WSHSY, CDR2 SAAADI. Trimming took off 2 bases at V and 2 bases at J, with 10 bases between the two ends. This CDR3 has 14 amino acids. CDR3 sequence (DNA): TGCGCCAGCAGTGAGGACTACCGTCCCTACGAGCAGTACTTC. Translated: CASSEDYRPYEQYF.

The V and J genes are TRBV20-1 and TRBJ2-5; perhaps TRBD1 as D (5 bases). The germline V gene has CDR1 DFQATT and CDR2 SNEGSKA (reference sequence). This CDR3 comprises 14 residues. Trimming took 5 bases from V and 0 from J, leaving 13 bases between them. CDR3 protein: CSAGSTAYQETQYF. The CDR3, as DNA: TGCAGTGCTGGCTCGACAGCGTACCAAGAGACCCAGTACTTC.